These T cell receptor beta chains were read from a single sample in a study of patients and donors after allogeneic stem cell transplantation. TCRdb analysed the RT-PCR reads with MiXCR anew, one entry per CDR3 protein. The repertoire holds some 960,000 distinct CDR3 sequences, with more than 15% as singletons. The sequencing input was blood, either unsorted or a sorted T cell fraction (not recorded which). All receptors come from a human donor who was either an allogeneic HSCT recipient or a stem cell or donor lymphocyte infusion donor (not recorded which). It is not recorded whose cells these are; they may come from a transplant donor. The CDR3 runs from the conserved cysteine through the conserved F or W. D genes are given only for firm matches. For some rows the clone size is stated as once, few or many, or as a class when expanded; others skip it.

clone_size	v_call	d_call	j_call	cdr3_nt	cdr3_aa
-	TRBV5-1	TRBD2	TRBJ2-2	TGCGCCAGCAGCTTTACGGGGGGGCCTAGCACCGGGGAGCTGTTTTTT	CASSFTGGPSTGELFF
many	TRBV12-3/TRBV12-4	-	TRBJ1-3	TGTGCCAGCGGGGGGCAGGGCGGAAACACCATATATTTT	CASGGQGGNTIYF
-	TRBV10-3	-	TRBJ2-1	TGTGCCATCGGAACAGGGCAGTTCTTC	CAIGTGQFF
few	TRBV3-1	TRBD1	TRBJ2-2	TGTGCCAGCAGCCCACAGGGGGCGCGACCCGGGGAGCTGTTTTTT	CASSPQGARPGELFF
many	TRBV12-3/TRBV12-4	-	TRBJ1-2	TGTGCCAGCAGTTCGCGTCTGCGGGGCGAGAGGGCTGGCTACACCTTC	CASSSRLRGERAGYTF
-	TRBV15	-	TRBJ1-1	TGTGCCACCAGCAGATACCAGGGTACTGAAGCTTTCTTT	CATSRYQGTEAFF
few	TRBV6-5	-	TRBJ2-5	TGTGCCAGCAGCCAGGGACTGCAGACCCAGTACTTC	CASSQGLQTQYF
many	TRBV12-3/TRBV12-4	-	TRBJ2-7	TGTGCCAGCAGTCCAGTCCCCTCCTACGAGCAGTACTTC	CASSPVPSYEQYF
few	TRBV7-2	-	TRBJ1-2	TGTGCCAGCAGGAAGACAGGCTTCTATGGCTACACCTTC	CASRKTGFYGYTF
few	TRBV5-1	-	TRBJ1-6	TGCGCCAGCAGCTCCGACCTCGGTTCACCCCTCCACTTT	CASSSDLGSPLHF
-	TRBV7-9	TRBD1	TRBJ1-1	TGTGCCAGCAGCTCACAGGGGGCGCGAACTTTCTTT	CASSSQGARTFF
-	TRBV24-1	TRBD1	TRBJ2-2	TGTGCCACCAGTGATTCTTACAGGGGGCTCACCGGGGAGCTGTTTTTT	CATSDSYRGLTGELFF
few	TRBV5-8	TRBD1	TRBJ2-3	TGTGCCAGCAGCCTCGGGACAGGACTGGGCACAGATACGCAGTATTTT	CASSLGTGLGTDTQYF
-	TRBV24-1	TRBD1	TRBJ2-5	TGTGCCACCAGTCCCGGGACAGGGTGGGAGACCCAGTACTTC	CATSPGTGWETQYF
-	TRBV6-2/TRBV6-3	-	TRBJ2-7	TGTGCCAGCAGTTACTCTGGACACCGCTACGAGCAGTACTTC	CASSYSGHRYEQYF
few	TRBV27	-	TRBJ2-7	TGTGCCAGCAGTGCCGCGGGAAGCTCCTACGAGCAGTACTTC	CASSAAGSSYEQYF
few	TRBV18	-	TRBJ2-7	TGTGCCAGCTCGAGCGACTCCGAGCAGTACTTC	CASSSDSEQYF
few	TRBV12-3/TRBV12-4	-	TRBJ1-5	TGTGCCAGCAGCCGCGGGACACTCAAGGGTCACCAGCCCCAGCATTTT	CASSRGTLKGHQPQHF
few	TRBV11-2	-	TRBJ1-1	TGTGCCAGCAGAGGCCAGGCGCGAACTGAAGCTTTCTTT	CASRGQARTEAFF
-	TRBV12-3/TRBV12-4	-	TRBJ1-5	TGTGCCAGCAGTTTAGATGCAGGGGTCAATCAGCCCCAGCATTTT	CASSLDAGVNQPQHF
-	TRBV9	-	TRBJ2-7	TGTGCCAGCAGCGAGGGCCCGTTCTACGAGCAGTACTTC	CASSEGPFYEQYF
-	TRBV13	TRBD2	TRBJ2-7	TGTGCCAGCAGCTTGAGGGCTAGCGGGGGGGCCTACGAGCAGTACTTC	CASSLRASGGAYEQYF
-	TRBV20-1	-	TRBJ2-3	TGCAGTGCTAGCCTGGGGTCGCGTCCAGATACGCAGTATTTT	CSASLGSRPDTQYF
-	TRBV7-2	-	TRBJ1-3	TGTGCCAGCAGCTTAGAGCCAGGGAACTCTGGAAACACCATATATTTT	CASSLEPGNSGNTIYF
-	TRBV12-3/TRBV12-4	TRBD2	TRBJ2-3	TGTGCCAGCAGTTTATCCCCATTGTCTAGCGGGAAAACAGATACGCAGTATTTT	CASSLSPLSSGKTDTQYF
-	TRBV3-1	TRBD1	TRBJ2-1	TGTGCCAGCAGCCTCCGGACAGGGGGCTTTAATGAGCAGTTCTTC	CASSLRTGGFNEQFF
few	TRBV11-1	-	TRBJ1-1	TGTGCCAGCAGCACGTCCGGGCCGAACACTGAAGCTTTCTTT	CASSTSGPNTEAFF
many	TRBV12-3/TRBV12-4	TRBD1	TRBJ1-5	TGTGCCAGCAGAACCGGGACAGTAGGGACTCAGCCCCAGCATTTT	CASRTGTVGTQPQHF
-	TRBV5-6	TRBD1	TRBJ2-1	TGTGCCAGCAGCTCGGACAGGCACAATGAGCAGTTCTTC	CASSSDRHNEQFF
-	TRBV28	-	TRBJ1-2	TGTGCCAGCAGTTCCGTGAACTATGGCTACACCTTC	CASSSVNYGYTF
few	TRBV27	-	TRBJ2-1	TGTGCCAGCAGTTTTTACCCGGGCGTCTACAATGAGCAGTTCTTC	CASSFYPGVYNEQFF
many	TRBV20-1	TRBD1	TRBJ1-1	TGCAGTGCTAGGGGGACAGTCAACACTGAAGCTTTCTTT	CSARGTVNTEAFF
-	TRBV7-8	TRBD1	TRBJ2-7	TGTGCCAGCAGCCCGGGGACAGAACTCTACGAGCAGTACTTC	CASSPGTELYEQYF
-	TRBV10-3	-	TRBJ1-2	TGTGCCATCGGGCCGGGACACGGGCGACTTGGCTATGGCTACACCTTC	CAIGPGHGRLGYGYTF
-	TRBV7-9	TRBD2	TRBJ2-7	TGTGCCAGCAGCCCTAGCGGGGTGGGTGCCTACGAGCAGTACTTC	CASSPSGVGAYEQYF
few	TRBV29-1	TRBD1	TRBJ1-4	TGCAGCGTTGTGGTATCCCAGGGGGGTGAAAAACTGTTTTTT	CSVVVSQGGEKLFF
few	TRBV5-1	-	TRBJ2-7	TGCGCCAGCAGTCAATACGGACCTAGCTACGAGCAGTACTTC	CASSQYGPSYEQYF
-	TRBV15	-	TRBJ1-6	TGTGCCACCAGCAGATCTTCAGGTAGCTCCTATAATTCACCCCTCCACTTT	CATSRSSGSSYNSPLHF
few	TRBV4-1	TRBD1	TRBJ1-1	TGCGCCAGCAGCGCTCAGACAGGGGTCACTGAAGCTTTCTTT	CASSAQTGVTEAFF
-	TRBV12-3/TRBV12-4	-	TRBJ1-6	TGTGCCAGCAGTTCACAGGGTCTGGGTTCACCCCTCCACTTT	CASSSQGLGSPLHF
-	TRBV7-8	TRBD1	TRBJ1-5	TGTGCCAGCAGCTTAGCGCTTCGGCCGGACAGGAGCAATCAGCCCCAGCATTTT	CASSLALRPDRSNQPQHF
-	TRBV5-1	-	TRBJ2-3	TGCGCCAGCAGCTTGGTGCCGGGGACGCAGTATTTT	CASSLVPGTQYF
-	TRBV12-3/TRBV12-4	-	TRBJ2-1	TGTGCCAGCACTGGGGTCCGTCCCTACAATGAGCAGTTCTTC	CASTGVRPYNEQFF
-	TRBV12-3/TRBV12-4	-	TRBJ2-7	TGTGCCAGCAGTTGGAGCACCCCTTCGGGCGAGCAGTACTTC	CASSWSTPSGEQYF
few	TRBV29-1	-	TRBJ1-4	TGCAGCGTCCTTGGGGACATAAATGAAAAACTGTTTTTT	CSVLGDINEKLFF
-	TRBV27	TRBD1	TRBJ1-6	TGTGCCAGCCAGGGGGGTTCCTATAATTCACCCCTCCACTTT	CASQGGSYNSPLHF
-	TRBV2	TRBD2	TRBJ2-1	TGTGCCAGCAGTCGGGACTACTCCTACAATGAGCAGTTCTTC	CASSRDYSYNEQFF
many	TRBV4-2	TRBD2	TRBJ2-1	TGTGCCAGCAGCCAAGAAGGACTAGCGGGAGTAAATGAGCAGTTCTTC	CASSQEGLAGVNEQFF
-	TRBV9	-	TRBJ2-7	TGTGCCAGCAGCGGGAAGACAGCCTACGAGCAGTACTTC	CASSGKTAYEQYF
-	TRBV15	TRBD2	TRBJ2-1	TGTGCCACCAGCAGAGTGGATAGCGGGGAGGTTTTCAATGAGCAGTTCTTC	CATSRVDSGEVFNEQFF
-	TRBV7-6	-	TRBJ1-2	TGTGCCAGCAGCTTAGGAGGAAACCACTATGGCTACACCTTC	CASSLGGNHYGYTF